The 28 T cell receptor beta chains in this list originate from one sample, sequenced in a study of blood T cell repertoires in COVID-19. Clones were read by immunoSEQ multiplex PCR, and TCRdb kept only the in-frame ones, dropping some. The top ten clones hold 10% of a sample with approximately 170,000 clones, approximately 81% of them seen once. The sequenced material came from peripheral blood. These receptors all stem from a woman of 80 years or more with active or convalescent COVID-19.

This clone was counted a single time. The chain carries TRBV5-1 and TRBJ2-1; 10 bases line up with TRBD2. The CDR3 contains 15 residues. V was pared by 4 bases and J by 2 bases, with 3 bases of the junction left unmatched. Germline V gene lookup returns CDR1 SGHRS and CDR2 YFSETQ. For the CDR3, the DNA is TGCGCCAGCAGCCCAACTAGCGGGACCTACAATGAGCAGTTCTTC. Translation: CASSPTSGTYNEQFF.

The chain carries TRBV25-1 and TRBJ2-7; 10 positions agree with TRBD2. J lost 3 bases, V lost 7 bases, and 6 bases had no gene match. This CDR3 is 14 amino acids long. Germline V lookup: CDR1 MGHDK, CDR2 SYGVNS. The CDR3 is CASTPAGGLYEQYF. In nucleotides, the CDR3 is TGTGCCAGCACCCCAGCGGGAGGGCTCTACGAGCAGTACTTC.

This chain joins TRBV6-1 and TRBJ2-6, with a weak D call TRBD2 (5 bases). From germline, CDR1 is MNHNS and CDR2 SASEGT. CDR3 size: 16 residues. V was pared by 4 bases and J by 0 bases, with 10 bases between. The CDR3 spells CASSVRGLSGANVLTF. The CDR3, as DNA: TGTGCCAGCAGTGTAAGAGGGCTCTCTGGGGCCAACGTCCTGACTTTC.

The CDR3 bases are TGTGCCAGCTCACGACCCTGGAAACAGGGGGGCGATACGCAGTATTTT. This translates into CASSRPWKQGGDTQYF. V is TRBV18 and J is TRBJ2-3; 8 nucleotides line up with TRBD1. This CDR3 region has 16 residues. The V gene's germline CDR1 is KGHSH and CDR2 LQKENI. The junction had 12 bases not matched to a gene; V was cut back by 4 bases and J by 6 bases.

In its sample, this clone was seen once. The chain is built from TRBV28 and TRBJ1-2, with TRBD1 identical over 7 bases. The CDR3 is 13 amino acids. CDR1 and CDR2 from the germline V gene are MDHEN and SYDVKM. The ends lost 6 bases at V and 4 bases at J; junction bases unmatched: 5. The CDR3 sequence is CASRLRGSYGYTF. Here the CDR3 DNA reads TGTGCCAGCAGGCTCAGGGGGTCCTATGGCTACACCTTC.

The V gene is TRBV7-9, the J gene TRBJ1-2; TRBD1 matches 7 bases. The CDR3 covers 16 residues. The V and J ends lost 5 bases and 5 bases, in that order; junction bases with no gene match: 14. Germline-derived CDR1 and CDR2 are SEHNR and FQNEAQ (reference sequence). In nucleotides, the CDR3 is TGTGCCAGCAGCGACATTTACGACAGGGTAGAGTATGGCTACACCTTC. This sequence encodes CASSDIYDRVEYGYTF.

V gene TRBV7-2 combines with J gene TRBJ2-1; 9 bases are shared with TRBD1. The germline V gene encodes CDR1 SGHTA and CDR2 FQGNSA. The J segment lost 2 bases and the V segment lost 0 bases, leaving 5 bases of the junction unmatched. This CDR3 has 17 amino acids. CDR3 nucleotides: TGTGCCAGCAGCTTAGCGCTAGGGACAGGGCCCTACAATGAGCAGTTCTTC. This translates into CASSLALGTGPYNEQFF.

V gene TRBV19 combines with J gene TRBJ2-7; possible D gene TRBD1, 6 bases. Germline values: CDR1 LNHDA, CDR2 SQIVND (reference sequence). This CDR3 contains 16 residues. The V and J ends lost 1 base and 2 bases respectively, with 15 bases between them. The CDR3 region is CASSIAATGVPYEQYF. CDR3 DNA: TGTGCCAGTAGTATAGCAGCGACAGGCGTACCCTACGAGCAGTACTTC.

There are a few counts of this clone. This chain's CDR3 is CASSLEQGAFSGYTF. The DNA for the CDR3 is TGTGCCAGCAGCTTAGAGCAGGGGGCGTTTAGTGGCTACACCTTC. The rearrangement uses TRBV7-9 and TRBJ1-2, with 8 bases lining up with TRBD1. The trim removed 1 base at V and 7 bases at J, leaving 8 bases unmatched. The CDR3 is 15 residues long. Germline V lookup: CDR1 SEHNR, CDR2 FQNEAQ (reference sequence).

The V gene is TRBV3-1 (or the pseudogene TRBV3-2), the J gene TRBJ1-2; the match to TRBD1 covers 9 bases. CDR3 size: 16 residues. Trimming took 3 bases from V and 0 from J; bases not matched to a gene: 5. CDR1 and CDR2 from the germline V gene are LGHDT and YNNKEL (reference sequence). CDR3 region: CASSQTGTGTNYGYTF. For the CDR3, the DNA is TGTGCCAGCAGCCAGACCGGGACAGGGACTAACTATGGCTACACCTTC.

In DNA, the CDR3 is TGTGCCAGCAGTGAACTTGCAGGCACTGAAGCTTTCTTT. Its translation: CASSELAGTEAFF. The chain carries TRBV6-1 and TRBJ1-1; no definite D call. The CDR3 totals 13 residues. Deletions cut 2 bases from V and 4 bases from J, with 8 bases between. Germline V gives CDR1 MNHNS, CDR2 SASEGT.

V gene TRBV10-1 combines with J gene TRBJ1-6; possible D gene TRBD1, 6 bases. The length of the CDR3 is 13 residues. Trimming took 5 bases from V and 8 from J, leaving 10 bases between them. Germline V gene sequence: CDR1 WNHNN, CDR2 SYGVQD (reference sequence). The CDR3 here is CASSWTEDSPLHF. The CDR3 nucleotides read TGCGCCAGCAGTTGGACAGAAGATTCACCCCTCCACTTT.

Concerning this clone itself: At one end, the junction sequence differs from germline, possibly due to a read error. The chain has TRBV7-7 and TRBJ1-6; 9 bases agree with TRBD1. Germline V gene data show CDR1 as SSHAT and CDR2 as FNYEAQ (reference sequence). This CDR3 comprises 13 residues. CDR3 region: CASSQDRGSPLHF. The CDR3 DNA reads TGTGCTAGCAGCCAGGACAGGGGTTCACCCCTCCACTTT.

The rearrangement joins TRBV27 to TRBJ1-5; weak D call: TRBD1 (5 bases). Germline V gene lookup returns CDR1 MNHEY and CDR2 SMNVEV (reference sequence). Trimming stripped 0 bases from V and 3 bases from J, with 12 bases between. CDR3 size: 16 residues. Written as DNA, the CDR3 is TGTGCCAGCAGTTTATCGAACAGGTTCCCCAATCAGCCCCAGCATTTT. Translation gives CASSLSNRFPNQPQHF.

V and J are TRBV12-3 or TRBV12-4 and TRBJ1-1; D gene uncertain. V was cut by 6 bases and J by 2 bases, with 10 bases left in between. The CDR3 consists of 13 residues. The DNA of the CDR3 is TGTGCCAGCAGCACCAAGAGTAACACTGAAGCTTTCTTT. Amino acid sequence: CASSTKSNTEAFF.

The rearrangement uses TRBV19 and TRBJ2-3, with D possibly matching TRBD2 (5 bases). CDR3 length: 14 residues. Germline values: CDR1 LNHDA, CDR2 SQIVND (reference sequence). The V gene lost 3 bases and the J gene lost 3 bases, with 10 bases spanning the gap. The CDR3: CASSIRGTTDTQYF. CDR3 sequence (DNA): TGTGCCAGTAGTATTCGGGGTACTACAGATACGCAGTATTTT.

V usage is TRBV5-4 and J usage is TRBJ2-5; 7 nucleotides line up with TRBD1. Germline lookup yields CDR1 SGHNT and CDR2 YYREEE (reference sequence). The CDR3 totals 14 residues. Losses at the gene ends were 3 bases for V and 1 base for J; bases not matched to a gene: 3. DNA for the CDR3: TGTGCCAGCAGCTCGGGACAGCCCCAAGAGACCCAGTACTTC. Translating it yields CASSSGQPQETQYF.

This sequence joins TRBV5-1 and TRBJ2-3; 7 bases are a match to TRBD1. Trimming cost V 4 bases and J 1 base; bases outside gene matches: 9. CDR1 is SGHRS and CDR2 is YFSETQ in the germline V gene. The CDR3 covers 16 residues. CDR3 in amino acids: CASSPLPGGRTDTQYF. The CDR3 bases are TGCGCCAGCAGCCCTCTCCCAGGGGGTCGCACAGATACGCAGTATTTT.

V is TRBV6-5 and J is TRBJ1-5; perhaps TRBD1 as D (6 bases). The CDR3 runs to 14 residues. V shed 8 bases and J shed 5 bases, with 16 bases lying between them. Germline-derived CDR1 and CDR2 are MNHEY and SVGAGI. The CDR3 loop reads CASSRDKLDQPQHF. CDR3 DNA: TGTGCCAGCTCTCGGGACAAATTGGATCAGCCCCAGCATTTT.

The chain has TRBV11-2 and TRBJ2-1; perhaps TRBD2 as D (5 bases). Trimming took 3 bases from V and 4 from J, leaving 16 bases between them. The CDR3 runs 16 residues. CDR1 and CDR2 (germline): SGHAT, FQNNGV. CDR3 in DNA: TGTGCCAGCAGCTTTTTTAGCGAGCCAACTTACAATGAGCAGTTCTTC. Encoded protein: CASSFFSEPTYNEQFF.

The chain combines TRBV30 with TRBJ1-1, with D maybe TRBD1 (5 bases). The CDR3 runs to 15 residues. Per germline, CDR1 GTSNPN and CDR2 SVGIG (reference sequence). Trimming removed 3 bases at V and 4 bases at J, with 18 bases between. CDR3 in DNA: TGTGCCTGGAGATTTCCAGGGCAAGCTGGCACTGAAGCTTTCTTT. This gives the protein CAWRFPGQAGTEAFF.

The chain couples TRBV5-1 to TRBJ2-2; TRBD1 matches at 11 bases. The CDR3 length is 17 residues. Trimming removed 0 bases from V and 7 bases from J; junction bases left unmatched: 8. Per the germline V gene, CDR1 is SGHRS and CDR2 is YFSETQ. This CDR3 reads CASSLAPPGQGDGELFF. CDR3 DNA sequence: TGCGCCAGCAGCTTGGCCCCTCCGGGACAGGGGGACGGGGAGCTGTTTTTT.

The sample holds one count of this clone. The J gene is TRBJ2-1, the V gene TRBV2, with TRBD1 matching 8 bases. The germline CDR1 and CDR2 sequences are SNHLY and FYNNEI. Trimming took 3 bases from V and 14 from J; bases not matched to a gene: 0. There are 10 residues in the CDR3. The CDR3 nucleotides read TGTGCCAGCAGTGAGACAGGGGAGTTCTTC. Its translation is CASSETGEFF.

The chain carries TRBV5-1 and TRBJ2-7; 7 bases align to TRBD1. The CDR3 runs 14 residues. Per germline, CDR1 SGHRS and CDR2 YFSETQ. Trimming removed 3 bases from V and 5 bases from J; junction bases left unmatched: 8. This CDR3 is CASSSRQGIHEQYF. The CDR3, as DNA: TGCGCCAGCAGCTCGCGACAGGGTATACACGAGCAGTACTTC. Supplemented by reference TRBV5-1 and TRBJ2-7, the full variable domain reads KAGVTQTPRYLIKTRGQQVTLSCSPISGHRSVSWYQQTPGQGLQFLFEYFSETQRNKGNFPGRFSGRQFSNSRSEMNVSTLELGDSALYLCASSSRQGIHEQYFGPGTRLTVT.

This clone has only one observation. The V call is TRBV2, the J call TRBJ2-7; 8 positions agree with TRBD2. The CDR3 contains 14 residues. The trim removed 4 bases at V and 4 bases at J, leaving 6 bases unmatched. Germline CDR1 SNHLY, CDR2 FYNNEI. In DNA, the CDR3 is TGTGCCAGCAGTGCGGGGGGGAGGTCTTACGAGCAGTACTTC. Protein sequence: CASSAGGRSYEQYF.

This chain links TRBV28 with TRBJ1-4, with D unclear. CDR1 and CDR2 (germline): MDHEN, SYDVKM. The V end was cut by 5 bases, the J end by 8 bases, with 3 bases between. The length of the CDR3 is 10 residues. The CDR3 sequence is CASSPEKLFF. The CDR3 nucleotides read TGTGCCAGCAGTCCGGAAAAACTGTTTTTT.

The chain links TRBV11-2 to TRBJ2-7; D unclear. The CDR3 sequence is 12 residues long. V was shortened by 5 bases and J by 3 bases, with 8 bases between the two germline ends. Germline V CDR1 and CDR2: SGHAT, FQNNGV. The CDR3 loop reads CASSTLSYEQYF. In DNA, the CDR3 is TGTGCCAGCAGCACCCTTAGCTACGAGCAGTACTTC.

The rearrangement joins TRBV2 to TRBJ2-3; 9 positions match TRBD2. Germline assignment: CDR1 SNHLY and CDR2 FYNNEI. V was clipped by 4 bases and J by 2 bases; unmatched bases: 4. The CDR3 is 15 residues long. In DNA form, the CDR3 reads TGTGCCAGCAGTGTAAGACTAGCGGACACAGATACGCAGTATTTT. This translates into CASSVRLADTDTQYF.